Below, one TCR beta chain is given with its context. One end of the junction fails to match germline, which may point to a read error. The authors' processing: From reference gene primer amplification, estimates of nucleated cell counts were derived. TCRdb's copy holds only in-frame clones and misses some; the assay was immunoSEQ multiplex PCR. The V and J calls and clone size are taken from that table; D and trimming were inferred from the DNA. The sample includes around 200,000 clones, about 88% of them seen just once. Assignment of participants to cohorts was predicated upon participant-reported clinical history. These data are taken from a study of blood T cell repertoires in COVID-19. Study summary: Sites in the United States, Italy and Spain provided acute and convalescent COVID-19 samples.

Germline V lookup: CDR1 MNHEY, CDR2 SVGAGI. The CDR3 loop spans 14 amino acids. The gene calls are TRBV6-5 and TRBJ2-7; 9 bases agree with TRBD1. The clonotype comes from a woman aged 18-29 years who had recovered from COVID-19. Sequencing was carried out using PBMCs or T cells enriched from blood (not recorded which). CDR3 nucleotide sequence: TGTGCCAGCAGACCCTCGGGACAGGGAAGTCAGTGGAACTTC. The encoded protein is CASRPSGQGSQWNF.